This T cell receptor beta chain is from a study of blood T cell dynamics during melanoma immunotherapy. Study background: Standard first-line treatment here was pembrolizumab or nivolumab plus ipilimumab in metastatic melanoma.

Method: immunoSEQ multiplex PCR; TCRdb's copy keeps in-frame clones and lacks some. The profile shows several thousand clones, around 92% of them singletons. As for time point: pre-treatment baseline. The germline CDR1 and CDR2 sequences are LGHNA and YSLEER. With 4 bases removed from V and 4 bases from J, the gap between germline ends came to 8 bases. CDR3 size: 14 residues. The sequenced sample was effector memory CD8+ T cells from blood, obtained from a patient treated with checkpoint blockade. This sequence originates from a human donor with melanoma. This chain connects TRBV4-3 to TRBJ2-6, with D maybe TRBD2 (5 bases). The CDR3 loop is CASSPPGGANVLTF. CDR3 coding DNA: TGCGCCAGCAGCCCTCCGGGGGGGGCCAACGTCCTGACTTTC.